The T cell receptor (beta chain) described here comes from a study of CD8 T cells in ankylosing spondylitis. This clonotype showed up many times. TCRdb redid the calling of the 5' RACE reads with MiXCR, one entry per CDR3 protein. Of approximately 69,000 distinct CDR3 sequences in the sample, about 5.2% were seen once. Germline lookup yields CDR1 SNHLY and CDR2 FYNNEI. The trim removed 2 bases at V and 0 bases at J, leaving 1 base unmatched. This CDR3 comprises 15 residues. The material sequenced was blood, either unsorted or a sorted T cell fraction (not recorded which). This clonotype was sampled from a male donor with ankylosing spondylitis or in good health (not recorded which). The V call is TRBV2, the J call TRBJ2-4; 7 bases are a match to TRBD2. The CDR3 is CASSESGGAKNIQYF. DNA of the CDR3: TGTGCCAGCAGTGAATCGGGGGGAGCCAAAAACATTCAGTACTTC.